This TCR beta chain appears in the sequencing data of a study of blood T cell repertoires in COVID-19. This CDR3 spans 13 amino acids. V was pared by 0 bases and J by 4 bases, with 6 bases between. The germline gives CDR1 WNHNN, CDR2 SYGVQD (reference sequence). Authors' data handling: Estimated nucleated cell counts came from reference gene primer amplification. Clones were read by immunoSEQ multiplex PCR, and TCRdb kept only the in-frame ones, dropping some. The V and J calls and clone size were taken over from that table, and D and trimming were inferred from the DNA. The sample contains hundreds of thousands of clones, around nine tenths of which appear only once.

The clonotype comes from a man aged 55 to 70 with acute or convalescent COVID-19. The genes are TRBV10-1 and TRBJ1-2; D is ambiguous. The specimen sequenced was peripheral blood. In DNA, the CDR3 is TGCGCCAGCAGTGAGTCTACAAGCTATGGCTACACCTTC. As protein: CASSESTSYGYTF.